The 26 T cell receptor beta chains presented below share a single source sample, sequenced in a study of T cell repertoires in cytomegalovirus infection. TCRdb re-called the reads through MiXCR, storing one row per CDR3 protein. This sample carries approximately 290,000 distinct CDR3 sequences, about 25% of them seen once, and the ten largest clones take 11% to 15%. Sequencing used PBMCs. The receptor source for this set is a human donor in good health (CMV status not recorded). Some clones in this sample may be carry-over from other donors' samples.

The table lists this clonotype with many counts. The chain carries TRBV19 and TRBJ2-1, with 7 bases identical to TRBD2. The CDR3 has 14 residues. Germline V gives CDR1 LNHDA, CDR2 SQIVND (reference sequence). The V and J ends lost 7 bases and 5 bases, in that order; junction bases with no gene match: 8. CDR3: CASTVVGGNNEQFF. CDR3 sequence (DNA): TGTGCCAGTACCGTAGTGGGAGGGAACAATGAGCAGTTCTTC.

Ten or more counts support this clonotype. CDR3 sequence (DNA): TGTGCCAGCGCCTACCGCACCGGGACAGGGGGCTCTGGGGCCAACGTCCTGACTTTC. Translation: CASAYRTGTGGSGANVLTF. The chain couples TRBV6-1 to TRBJ2-6, with TRBD1 matching 11 bases. Germline loops: CDR1 MNHNS, CDR2 SASEGT. The CDR3 sequence is 19 residues long. The V and J ends lost 8 bases and 0 bases, in that order; junction bases with no gene match: 12.

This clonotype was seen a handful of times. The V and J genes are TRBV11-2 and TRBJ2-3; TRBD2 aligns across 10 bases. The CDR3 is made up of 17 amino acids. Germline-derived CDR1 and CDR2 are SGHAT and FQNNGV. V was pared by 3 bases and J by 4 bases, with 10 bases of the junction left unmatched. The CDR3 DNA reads TGTGCCAGCAGCTTGCGCCCGCGAGCGGGAGGGCCAGATACGCAGTATTTT. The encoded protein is CASSLRPRAGGPDTQYF.

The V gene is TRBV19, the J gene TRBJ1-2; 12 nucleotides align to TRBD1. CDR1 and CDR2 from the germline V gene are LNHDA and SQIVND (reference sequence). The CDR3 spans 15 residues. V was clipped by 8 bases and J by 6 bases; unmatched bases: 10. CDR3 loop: CASSPRGQGADGYTF. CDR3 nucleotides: TGTGCCAGTTCCCCCAGGGGACAGGGGGCAGATGGCTACACCTTC.

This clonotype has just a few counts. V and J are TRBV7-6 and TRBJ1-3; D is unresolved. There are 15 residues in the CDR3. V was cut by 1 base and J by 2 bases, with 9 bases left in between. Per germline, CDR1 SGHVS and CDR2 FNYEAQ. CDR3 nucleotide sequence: TGTGCCAGCAGCTTAGGGGCAGGTACTGGAAACACCATATATTTT. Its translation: CASSLGAGTGNTIYF.

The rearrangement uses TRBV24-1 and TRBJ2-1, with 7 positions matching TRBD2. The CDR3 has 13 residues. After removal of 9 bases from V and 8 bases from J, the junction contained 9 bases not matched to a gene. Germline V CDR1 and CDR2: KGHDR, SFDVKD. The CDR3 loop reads CATSDGGSDEQFF. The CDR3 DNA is TGTGCCACCTCAGACGGGGGGTCGGATGAGCAGTTCTTC.

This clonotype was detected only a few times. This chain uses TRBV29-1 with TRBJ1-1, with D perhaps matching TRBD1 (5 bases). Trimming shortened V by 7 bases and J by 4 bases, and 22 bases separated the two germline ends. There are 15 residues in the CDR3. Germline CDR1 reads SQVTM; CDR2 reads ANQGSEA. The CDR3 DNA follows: TGCAGCGCCCCCGTGCCCGGGGGAGGCGGCACTGAAGCTTTCTTT. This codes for CSAPVPGGGGTEAFF.

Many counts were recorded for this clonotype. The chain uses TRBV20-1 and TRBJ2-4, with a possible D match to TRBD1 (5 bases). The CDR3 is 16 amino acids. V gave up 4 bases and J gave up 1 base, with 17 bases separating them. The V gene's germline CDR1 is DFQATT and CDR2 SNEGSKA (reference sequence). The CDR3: CSAKQDTNLAKNIQYF. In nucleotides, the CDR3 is TGCAGTGCTAAACAGGACACCAACCTGGCCAAAAACATTCAGTACTTC.

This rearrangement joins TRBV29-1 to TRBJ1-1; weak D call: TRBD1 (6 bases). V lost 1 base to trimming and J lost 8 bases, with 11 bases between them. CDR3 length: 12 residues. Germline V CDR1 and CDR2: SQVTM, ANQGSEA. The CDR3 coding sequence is TGCAGCGTTGAAGGGGTAGGGGGGGAAGCTTTCTTT. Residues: CSVEGVGGEAFF.

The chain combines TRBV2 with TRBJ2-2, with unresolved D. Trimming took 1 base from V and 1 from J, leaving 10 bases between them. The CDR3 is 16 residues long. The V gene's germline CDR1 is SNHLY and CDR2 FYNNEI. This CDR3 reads CASSEEQILNTGELFF. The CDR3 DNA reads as TGTGCCAGCAGTGAAGAACAGATACTGAACACCGGGGAGCTGTTTTTT.

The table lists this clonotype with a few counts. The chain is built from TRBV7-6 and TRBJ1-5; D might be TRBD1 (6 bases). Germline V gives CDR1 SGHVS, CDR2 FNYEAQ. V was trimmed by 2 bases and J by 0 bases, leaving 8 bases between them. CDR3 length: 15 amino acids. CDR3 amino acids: CASSLYRDSNQPQHF. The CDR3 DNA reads TGTGCCAGCAGCTTATACAGGGATAGCAATCAGCCCCAGCATTTT.

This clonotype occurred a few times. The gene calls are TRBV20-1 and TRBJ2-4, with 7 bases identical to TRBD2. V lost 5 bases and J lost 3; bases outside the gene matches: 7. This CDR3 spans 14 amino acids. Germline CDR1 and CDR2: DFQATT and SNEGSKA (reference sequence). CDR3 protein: CSAGGDAGKNIQYF. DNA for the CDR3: TGCAGTGCTGGGGGGGACGCGGGCAAAAACATTCAGTACTTC.

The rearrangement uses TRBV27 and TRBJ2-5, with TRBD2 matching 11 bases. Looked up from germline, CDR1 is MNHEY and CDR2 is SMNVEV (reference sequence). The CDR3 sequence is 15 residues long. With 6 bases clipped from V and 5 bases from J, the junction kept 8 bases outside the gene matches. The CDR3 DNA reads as TGTGCCAGCAGCATCCGACTAGCGGGACAGGAGACCCAGTACTTC. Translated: CASSIRLAGQETQYF.

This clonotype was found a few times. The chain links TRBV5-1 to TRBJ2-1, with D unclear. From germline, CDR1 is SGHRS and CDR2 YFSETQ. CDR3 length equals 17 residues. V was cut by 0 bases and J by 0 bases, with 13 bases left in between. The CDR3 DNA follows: TGCGCCAGCAGCTTGGCGATCGAGGCGAGCTCCTACAATGAGCAGTTCTTC. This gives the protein CASSLAIEASSYNEQFF.

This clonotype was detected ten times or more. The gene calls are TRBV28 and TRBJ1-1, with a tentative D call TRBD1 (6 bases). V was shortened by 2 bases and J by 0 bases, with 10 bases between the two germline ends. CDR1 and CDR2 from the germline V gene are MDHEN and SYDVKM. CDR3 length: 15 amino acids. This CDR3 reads CASSLPGQMNTEAFF. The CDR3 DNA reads TGTGCCAGCAGTTTACCCGGACAGATGAACACTGAAGCTTTCTTT.

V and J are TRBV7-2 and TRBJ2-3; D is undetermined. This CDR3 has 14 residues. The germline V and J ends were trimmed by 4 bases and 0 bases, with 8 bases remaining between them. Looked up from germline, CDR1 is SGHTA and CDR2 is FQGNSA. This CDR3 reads CASSSTYSTDTQYF. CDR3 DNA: TGTGCCAGCAGCTCGACCTATAGCACAGATACGCAGTATTTT. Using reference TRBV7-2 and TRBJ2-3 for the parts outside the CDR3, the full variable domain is GAGVSQSPSNKVTEKGKDVELRCDPISGHTALYWYRQSLGQGLEFLIYFQGNSAPDKSGLPSDRFSAERTGGSVSTLTIQRTQQEDSAVYLCASSSTYSTDTQYFGPGTRLTVL.

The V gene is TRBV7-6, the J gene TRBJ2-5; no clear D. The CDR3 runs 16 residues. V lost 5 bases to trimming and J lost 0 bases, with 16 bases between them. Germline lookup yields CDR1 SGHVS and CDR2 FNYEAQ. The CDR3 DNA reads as TGTGCCAGCAGCCCTATCGTGGCTAATTACCAAGAGACCCAGTACTTC. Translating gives CASSPIVANYQETQYF.

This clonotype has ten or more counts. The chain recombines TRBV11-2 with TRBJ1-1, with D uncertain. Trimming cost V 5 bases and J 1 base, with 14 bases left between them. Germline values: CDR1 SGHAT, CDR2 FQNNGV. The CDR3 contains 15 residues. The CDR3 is CASSPYRGRNTEAFF. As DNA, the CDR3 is TGTGCCAGCAGCCCTTACAGAGGCCGGAACACTGAAGCTTTCTTT.

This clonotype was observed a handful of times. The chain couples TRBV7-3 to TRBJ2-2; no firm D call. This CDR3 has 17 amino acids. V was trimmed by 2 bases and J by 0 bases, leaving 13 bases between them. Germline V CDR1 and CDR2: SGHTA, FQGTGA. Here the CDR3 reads CASSLVRVGPNTGELFF. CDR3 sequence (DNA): TGTGCCAGCAGCTTAGTCCGGGTCGGACCGAACACCGGGGAGCTGTTTTTT.

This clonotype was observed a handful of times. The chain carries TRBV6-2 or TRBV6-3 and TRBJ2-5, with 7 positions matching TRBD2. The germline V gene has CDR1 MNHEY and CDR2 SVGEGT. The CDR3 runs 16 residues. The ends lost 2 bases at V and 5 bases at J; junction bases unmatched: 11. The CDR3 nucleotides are TGTGCCAGCAGTTACCAGGTCGGGGGGATGGCGGAGACCCAGTACTTC. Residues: CASSYQVGGMAETQYF.

For the CDR3, the DNA is TGTGCCAGCAGTTACGGGCCTGGAAACACCATATATTTT. It codes for CASSYGPGNTIYF. This chain joins TRBV6-5 and TRBJ1-3, with unresolved D. Per germline, CDR1 MNHEY and CDR2 SVGAGI. V lost 2 bases and J lost 2, with 4 bases in between. This CDR3 region has 13 residues.

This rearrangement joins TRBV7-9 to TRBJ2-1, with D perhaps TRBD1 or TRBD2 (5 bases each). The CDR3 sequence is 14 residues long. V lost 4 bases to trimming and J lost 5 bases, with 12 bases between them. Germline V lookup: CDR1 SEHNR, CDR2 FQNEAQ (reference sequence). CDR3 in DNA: TGTGCCAGCAGCTCCAGGGACGGCCACAATGAGCAGTTCTTC. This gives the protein CASSSRDGHNEQFF.

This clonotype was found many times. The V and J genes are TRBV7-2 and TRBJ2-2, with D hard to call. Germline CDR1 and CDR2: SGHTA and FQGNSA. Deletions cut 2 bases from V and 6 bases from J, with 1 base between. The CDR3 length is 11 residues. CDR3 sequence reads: CASSLSGELFF. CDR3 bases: TGTGCCAGCAGCTTATCCGGGGAGCTGTTTTTT.

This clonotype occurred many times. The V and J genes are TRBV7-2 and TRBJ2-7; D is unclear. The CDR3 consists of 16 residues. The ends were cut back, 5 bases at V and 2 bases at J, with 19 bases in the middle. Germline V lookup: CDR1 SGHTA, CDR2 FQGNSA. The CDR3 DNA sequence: TGTGCCAGCAGCCCAACACGGAACGCCCGGGCCTACGAGCAGTACTTC. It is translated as CASSPTRNARAYEQYF.

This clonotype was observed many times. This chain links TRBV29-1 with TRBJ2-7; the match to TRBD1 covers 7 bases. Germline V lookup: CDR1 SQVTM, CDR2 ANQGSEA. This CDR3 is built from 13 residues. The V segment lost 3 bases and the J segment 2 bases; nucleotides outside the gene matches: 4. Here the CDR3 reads CSVDGDSPYEQYF. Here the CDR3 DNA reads TGCAGCGTTGACGGGGACAGCCCCTACGAGCAGTACTTC.

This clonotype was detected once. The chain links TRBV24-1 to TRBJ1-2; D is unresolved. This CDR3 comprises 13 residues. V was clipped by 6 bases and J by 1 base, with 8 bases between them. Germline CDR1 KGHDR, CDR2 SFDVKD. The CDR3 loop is CATSLNSNYGYTF. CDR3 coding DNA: TGTGCCACCAGTCTAAACAGTAACTATGGCTACACCTTC.